The 11 T cell receptor beta chains below come from one sample, sequenced in a study of T-cell memory formation after mild COVID-19. TCRdb ran MiXCR on the 5' RACE reads and lists one entry per CDR3 protein. The sample yields approximately 99,000 distinct CDR3 sequences, over 15% seen once. The sequencing input was PBMCs or a T cell subset sorted from them (not recorded which). Receptors were obtained from a man between 18 and 35 years old who had mild COVID-19 (a few samples of this study predate the infection). Cell type and time point are not known.

A few counts support this clonotype. The V and J genes are TRBV4-1 and TRBJ2-1, with a possible D match to TRBD2 (6 bases). The V gene lost 0 bases and the J gene lost 10 bases, with 13 bases spanning the gap. This CDR3 has 14 amino acids. Germline V gene lookup returns CDR1 MGHRA and CDR2 YSYEKL. Here the CDR3 reads CASSQDGGTGEQFF. The CDR3, as DNA: TGCGCCAGCAGCCAAGATGGGGGGACGGGAGAGCAGTTCTTC.

This clonotype has only a few counts. V and J are TRBV28 and TRBJ2-5; 10 nucleotides match TRBD1. CDR1 and CDR2 from the germline V gene are MDHEN and SYDVKM. J lost 3 bases, V lost 5 bases, and 6 bases had no gene match. The CDR3 has 15 residues. In DNA form, the CDR3 reads TGTGCCAGCAGTCAGGGACAGGGGAGAAAAGAGACCCAGTACTTC. This gives the protein CASSQGQGRKETQYF. Based on the CDR3 plus reference TRBV28 and TRBJ2-5, the full variable domain is DVKVTQSSRYLVKRTGEKVFLECVQDMDHENMFWYRQDPGLGLRLIYFSYDVKMKEKGDIPEGYSVSREKKERFSLILESASTNQTSMYLCASSQGQGRKETQYFGPGTRLLVL.

This clonotype was seen more than once but under ten times. J is TRBJ1-1 and V is TRBV7-9, with 9 bases matching TRBD1. This CDR3 is built from 13 residues. V dropped 8 bases and J dropped 7; count of bases not matched to a gene: 8. Germline-derived CDR1 and CDR2 are SEHNR and FQNEAQ (reference sequence). CDR3 DNA: TGTGCCAGCTCCATACAGGGGGCTGGTGAAGCTTTCTTT. Translation: CASSIQGAGEAFF.

There are many counts of this clonotype. This chain uses TRBV10-3 with TRBJ1-1; 7 bases fit TRBD1. This CDR3 is built from 14 residues. CDR1 and CDR2 from the germline V gene are ENHRY and SYGVKD. V lost 6 bases to trimming and J lost 0 bases; unmatched junction nucleotides: 4. Written as DNA, the CDR3 is TGTGCCATCAGCCGCGGGACAGTGAACACTGAAGCTTTCTTT. Its translation: CAISRGTVNTEAFF.

The chain has TRBV19 and TRBJ1-5, with D possibly TRBD1 on 5 matching bases. V lost 3 bases to trimming and J lost 2 bases, with 8 bases between them. From germline, CDR1 is LNHDA and CDR2 SQIVND (reference sequence). The CDR3 runs to 14 residues. The CDR3 DNA reads TGTGCCAGTAGTATTGTGACAGGCAATCAGCCCCAGCATTTT. Its protein is CASSIVTGNQPQHF. Full variable domain (rest looked up from reference TRBV19 and TRBJ1-5): DGGITQSPKYLFRKEGQNVTLSCEQNLNHDAMYWYRQDPGQGLRLIYYSQIVNDFQKGDIAEGYSVSREKKESFPLTVTSAQKNPTAFYLCASSIVTGNQPQHFGDGTRLSIL.

The chain has TRBV5-1 and TRBJ2-7; unclear D gene. The V and J ends lost 0 bases and 4 bases respectively, with 8 bases between them. There are 13 residues in the CDR3. Per germline, CDR1 SGHRS and CDR2 YFSETQ. The CDR3 protein is CASSLVAEYEQYF. CDR3 in DNA: TGCGCCAGCAGCTTGGTGGCAGAGTACGAGCAGTACTTC.

This clonotype was observed a few times. V is TRBV4-3 and J is TRBJ2-7, with D perhaps TRBD1 or TRBD2 (6 bases each). Trimming took off 4 bases at V and 2 bases at J, with 15 bases between the two ends. From germline, CDR1 is LGHNA and CDR2 YSLEER. CDR3 length: 15 amino acids. In DNA form, the CDR3 reads TGCGCCAGCAGCCTAGATAGGGGGGCGCCCTACGAGCAGTACTTC. This translates into CASSLDRGAPYEQYF.

The chain employs TRBV18 and TRBJ2-4; 10 nucleotides match TRBD1. CDR1 is KGHSH, CDR2 LQKENI, per germline. V was pared by 5 bases and J by 0 bases, with 16 bases of the junction left unmatched. The CDR3 consists of 20 residues. CDR3 DNA sequence: TGTGCCAGCTCATCCATGCCCGGGACAGGGGTTCTACTAGCCAAAAACATTCAGTACTTC. Translating gives CASSSMPGTGVLLAKNIQYF.

This clonotype appeared a few times. The rearrangement uses TRBV15 and TRBJ1-5, with D hard to call. There are 14 residues in the CDR3. CDR1 and CDR2 (germline): LNHNV, YYDKDF (reference sequence). V was shortened by 1 base and J by 9 bases, with 13 bases between the two germline ends. The CDR3 loop is CATSRGGDRRPQHF. CDR3 DNA: TGTGCCACCAGCAGAGGGGGAGACCGGAGGCCCCAGCATTTT.

This clonotype was recorded many times. This chain joins TRBV11-2 and TRBJ2-1, with unresolved D. The germline V and J ends were trimmed by 5 bases and 5 bases, with 10 bases remaining between them. Germline assignment: CDR1 SGHAT and CDR2 FQNNGV. This CDR3 is 13 amino acids long. The DNA for the CDR3 is TGTGCCAGCAGCCAGGCGCGTCACAATGAGCAGTTCTTC. Translation: CASSQARHNEQFF.

This clonotype came up a few times. The rearrangement joins TRBV5-1 to TRBJ2-1; D gene uncertain. The ends were cut back, 3 bases at V and 8 bases at J, with 9 bases in the middle. This CDR3 spans 12 amino acids. Germline assignment: CDR1 SGHRS and CDR2 YFSETQ. CDR3 protein: CASSSNPHEQFF. In DNA, the CDR3 is TGCGCCAGCAGCTCGAACCCCCATGAGCAGTTCTTC.